These 4 T cell receptor beta chains were all obtained from the same sample, sequenced in a study of CD8+ T cells in alopecia areata. Extracted RNA was reverse transcribed into cDNA, the sequencing template. Data came from immunoSEQ multiplex PCR; TCRdb stores just in-frame clones and leaves some out. The data show about 180,000 clones, with around 71% seen just once and approximately 10% held by the top ten. The input for sequencing was CD8+ T cells sorted from blood, taken at week 0. Receptors were obtained from a human donor with alopecia areata.

For this clone: The junction departs from the called germline gene at one end, perhaps through a read error. Other DNA sequences within the sample encode an identical CDR3. The CDR3 nucleotides read TGCAGTGCCAGAGCGGGTAATGAGCAGTTCTTC. This gives the protein CSARAGNEQFF. V usage is TRBV20-1 and J usage is TRBJ2-1; D possibly corresponds to TRBD2 (6 bases). Germline CDR1 reads DFQATT; CDR2 reads SNEGSKA (reference sequence). The CDR3 totals 11 residues.

This clone appeared a few times. The V and J genes are TRBV21-1 and TRBJ2-2; the DNA was not used to check the table's D call, TRBD2. TRBV21-1 is a pseudogene segment. The CDR3 contains 15 residues. The CDR3: CASTLGLANTGELFF. As DNA, the CDR3 is TGTGCCAGCACCTTAGGGCTAGCAAACACCGGGGAGCTGTTTTTT.

V and J are TRBV27 and TRBJ2-2; 7 bases agree with TRBD1. The V gene end was trimmed by 10 bases and the J gene end by 0 bases; junction bases not matched to a gene: 5. The CDR3 totals 14 residues. Germline CDR1 MNHEY, CDR2 SMNVEV (reference sequence). For the CDR3, the DNA is TGTGCCACCAGAACAGGGGCGAACACCGGGGAGCTGTTTTTT. Its translation: CATRTGANTGELFF.

The V and J genes are TRBV29-1 and TRBJ2-2; 8 bases align to TRBD1. This CDR3 is 14 amino acids long. CDR1 is SQVTM, CDR2 ANQGSEA, per germline. With V trimmed by 6 bases and J by 0 bases, 3 bases remained unmatched. The CDR3 DNA reads TGCAGCGTCGACAGGGGTTCGAACACCGGGGAGCTGTTTTTT. Its translation: CSVDRGSNTGELFF.